Below, one T cell receptor beta chain is given with its context. Its antigen is undetermined. Unmatched junction bases numbered 4, after V lost 6 bases and J lost 0 bases. This CDR3 comprises 15 residues. The germline V gene encodes CDR1 MNHEY and CDR2 SVGAGI. The record originates from a study of chemoradiotherapy in HPV16-positive cancers. Study summary: Two HPV16-positive patients' cells yielded candidate HPV-specific clones and common motifs.

Overall study results and limits: Non-HPV-specific T cells did not expand in tumors during treatment, whereas candidate HPV-specific clones and E7-related motifs did. HPV-responsive T-cell expansion during chemoradiotherapy was linked to improved recurrence-free survival in HPV16-positive patients.

Assay: immunoSEQ multiplex PCR; the TCRdb copy retains only in-frame clones and omits some. The sample comprises about 22,000 clones, 80% to 95% of which are singletons, and 15% to 20% rests with the top ten. The chain combines TRBV6-5 with TRBJ2-7; 11 nucleotides line up with TRBD2. Here the sequenced sample was blood, taken from a patient who underwent chemoradiotherapy. The sequence was obtained from a human donor with HPV-associated anogenital cancer. The CDR3 here is CASSLLAGDSYEQYF. DNA for the CDR3: TGTGCCAGCAGCTTACTAGCGGGGGACTCCTACGAGCAGTACTTC.